The entry below describes one TCR beta chain. Germline V lookup: CDR1 MNHNY, CDR2 SVGAGI (reference sequence). This CDR3 is built from 17 residues. The V end was cut by 5 bases, the J end by 0 bases, with 16 bases between. This entry comes from a study of blood T cell repertoires in COVID-19. Only in-frame clones appear in the TCRdb table, and some are missing; sequencing was by immunoSEQ multiplex PCR. Of some 43,000 clones in the sample, approximately 84% were seen once. This clonotype originated in a man aged 50-59 years with active COVID-19. V is TRBV6-6 and J is TRBJ1-4; a weak D match, TRBD1 (5 bases). Material: peripheral blood. CDR3 region: CASSRTPPTATNEKLFF. CDR3 coding DNA: TGTGCCAGCAGTCGAACCCCTCCGACAGCAACTAATGAAAAACTGTTTTTT.